One and the same sample provided the 13 T cell receptor beta chains below, sequenced in a study of T cell clones after liver transplantation. The assay was immunoSEQ multiplex PCR, and TCRdb's table has in-frame clones only and misses some. The sample consists of 51,000 or so clones, about 90% of them appearing once. Sequenced material: CD8+ T cells from blood, taken 12 months after liver transplant. These receptors were obtained from a human patient who received a liver transplant. Among the T cells, some may be from the graft donor.

The V gene is TRBV11-2, the J gene TRBJ2-7; D may be TRBD1 (5 bases). CDR1 and CDR2 from the germline V gene are SGHAT and FQNNGV. V lost 3 bases, J lost 2 bases, and 11 bases lay in between. The CDR3 runs 14 residues. DNA for the CDR3: TGTGCCAGCAGCTTTGGTGACAGAGCCTACGAGCAGTACTTC. Amino acids: CASSFGDRAYEQYF.

This rearrangement joins TRBV4-3 to TRBJ2-2; D unresolved. The CDR3 sequence is 13 residues long. Trimming shortened V by 0 bases and J by 6 bases, and 5 bases separated the two germline ends. The germline gives CDR1 LGHNA, CDR2 YSLEER. CDR3 bases: TGCGCCAGCAGCCAAGATAGGTCCGGGGAGCTGTTTTTT. Translating gives CASSQDRSGELFF.

The chain employs TRBV27 and TRBJ2-7; 8 nucleotides align to TRBD1. V shed 5 bases, J shed 3 bases, and the junction held 15 bases outside the gene matches. The CDR3 extends over 17 amino acids. Germline-derived CDR1 and CDR2 are MNHEY and SMNVEV (reference sequence). The CDR3 DNA follows: TGTGCCAGCAGTCTCCCCGGAGGGGCCAGGGGGCACTACGAGCAGTACTTC. Translated, it gives CASSLPGGARGHYEQYF.

The chain recombines TRBV5-6 with TRBJ2-7; D remains ambiguous. This CDR3 spans 14 amino acids. Germline V gene lookup returns CDR1 SGHDT and CDR2 YYEEEE. V lost 4 bases and J 0 bases, leaving 11 bases between the germline ends. This CDR3 reads CASSHRADSYEQYF. In nucleotides, the CDR3 is TGTGCCAGCAGCCACCGGGCTGACTCCTACGAGCAGTACTTC. The full variable domain, completed using reference TRBV5-6 and TRBJ2-7, is DAGVTQSPTHLIKTRGQQVTLRCSPKSGHDTVSWYQQALGQGPQFIFQYYEEEERQRGNFPDRFSGHQFPNYSSELNVNALLLGDSALYLCASSHRADSYEQYFGPGTRLTVT.

V usage is TRBV11-2 and J usage is TRBJ2-5; 7 bases align to TRBD2. J was trimmed by 1 base and V by 5 bases; bases with no gene match: 4. The CDR3 contains 14 residues. Germline loops: CDR1 SGHAT, CDR2 FQNNGV. CDR3 region: CASSPWGGQETQYF. The CDR3, as DNA: TGTGCCAGCAGCCCCTGGGGGGGCCAAGAGACCCAGTACTTC.

The chain joins TRBV19 to TRBJ1-1, with D unresolved. The CDR3 has 14 amino acids. The germline CDR1 and CDR2 sequences are LNHDA and SQIVND (reference sequence). Trimming shortened V by 3 bases and J by 4 bases, and 12 bases separated the two germline ends. The CDR3 loop is CASSIGVVVTEAFF. Here the CDR3 DNA reads TGTGCCAGTAGTATTGGGGTAGTGGTCACTGAAGCTTTCTTT.

In regard to this clone: Other DNA sequences in this sample translate to the same CDR3. The chain recombines TRBV7-2 with TRBJ2-1; no clear D. V gave up 5 bases and J gave up 4 bases, with 6 bases separating them. This CDR3 contains 12 residues. Germline V gives CDR1 SGHTA, CDR2 FQGNSA. The CDR3 loop is CASSRPYNEQFF. CDR3 nucleotides: TGTGCCAGCAGCCGCCCTTACAATGAGCAGTTCTTC.

This chain joins TRBV10-3 and TRBJ1-1; 9 bases are shared with TRBD1. Trimming cost V 2 bases and J 3 bases; bases outside gene matches: 4. The CDR3 runs to 15 residues. Germline V gives CDR1 ENHRY, CDR2 SYGVKD. CDR3 bases: TGTGCCATCAGTGAGCCGGGACAGGGTGACACTGAAGCTTTCTTT. This gives the protein CAISEPGQGDTEAFF.

The chain links TRBV27 to TRBJ1-2; TRBD1 might be the D (5 bases). The CDR3 is 13 amino acids. Germline-derived CDR1 and CDR2 are MNHEY and SMNVEV (reference sequence). V lost 3 bases and J 6 bases, leaving 11 bases between the germline ends. The CDR3 region is CASSLSRANGYTF. CDR3 in DNA: TGTGCCAGCAGTTTGAGCAGGGCGAATGGCTACACCTTC.

The chain uses TRBV19 and TRBJ1-1; the D gene is possibly TRBD1 (5 bases). The germline V gene has CDR1 LNHDA and CDR2 SQIVND (reference sequence). Trimming removed 5 bases from V and 4 bases from J, with 8 bases in between. This CDR3 is 12 amino acids long. In nucleotides, the CDR3 is TGTGCCAGTAGTCAGGGTGGCACTGAAGCTTTCTTT. Protein sequence: CASSQGGTEAFF.

This sequence joins TRBV15 and TRBJ1-2; TRBD1 is a possible D gene (5 bases). The germline V gene has CDR1 LNHNV and CDR2 YYDKDF (reference sequence). The germline V and J ends were trimmed by 1 base and 5 bases, with 14 bases remaining between them. The CDR3 contains 15 residues. CDR3 in amino acids: CATSRGLLGVYGYTF. The CDR3 coding sequence is TGTGCCACCAGCAGAGGGCTGCTAGGGGTGTATGGCTACACCTTC.

The chain has TRBV6-1 and TRBJ2-1; the D gene is possibly TRBD1 (7 bases). Trimming pared 0 bases from V and 8 bases from J, leaving 11 bases between. From germline, CDR1 is MNHNS and CDR2 SASEGT. The CDR3 runs 14 residues. The CDR3 bases are TGTGCCAGCAGTGAAGCCCCCAGGGGGGATGAGCAGTTCTTC. It is translated as CASSEAPRGDEQFF.

J is TRBJ1-4 and V is TRBV7-9; a weak D match, TRBD1 (5 bases). With 1 base removed from V and 5 bases from J, the gap between germline ends came to 11 bases. Germline V lookup: CDR1 SEHNR, CDR2 FQNEAQ (reference sequence). CDR3 size: 15 residues. CDR3 in amino acids: CASSLEGRPNEKLFF. The CDR3 DNA reads TGTGCCAGCAGCTTAGAGGGACGGCCGAATGAAAAACTGTTTTTT.